These 3 T cell receptor beta chains were all obtained from the same sample, sequenced in a study of T cell responses to AZD1222 COVID-19 vaccine. The repertoire was sequenced with immunoSEQ multiplex PCR; TCRdb's copy has only in-frame clones and lacks some. The repertoire has about 200,000 clones, around 93% of them found once; the top ten carry about 1%. Specimen: peripheral blood, collected 28 days after the second AZD1222 dose. The receptors were sampled from an adult who received the AZD1222 COVID-19 vaccine.

The chain employs TRBV5-1 and TRBJ1-1, with 8 nucleotides matching TRBD1. The CDR3 runs 15 residues. With V trimmed by 4 bases and J by 5 bases, 10 bases remained unmatched. CDR1 SGHRS and CDR2 YFSETQ come from the germline V gene. The DNA of the CDR3 is TGCGCCAGCAGCCTAGCGGACAGGGAAGGTACTGAAGCTTTCTTT. Translation: CASSLADREGTEAFF.

V usage is TRBV7-9 and J usage is TRBJ2-2, with D unclear. This CDR3 has 15 residues. V was pared by 2 bases and J by 0 bases, with 7 bases between. Germline CDR1 and CDR2: SEHNR and FQNEAQ (reference sequence). The CDR3 DNA sequence: TGTGCCAGCAGCTTATACAGCTCGAACACCGGGGAGCTGTTTTTT. Protein: CASSLYSSNTGELFF.

This chain connects TRBV11-3 to TRBJ2-2, with 8 bases lining up with TRBD2. The CDR3 spans 15 residues. CDR1 and CDR2 (germline): SGHNT, YENEEA. Trimming at V came to 3 bases and at J to 4 bases, leaving 4 bases not matched to a gene. The DNA of the CDR3 is TGTGCCAGCAGCTTCGGGGGGGCGCCCACCGGGGAGCTGTTTTTT. Protein: CASSFGGAPTGELFF. The whole variable domain, filled in from reference TRBV11-3 and TRBJ2-2, reads EAGVVQSPRYKIIEKKQPVAFWCNPISGHNTLYWYLQNLGQGPELLIRYENEEAVDDSQLPKDRFSAERLKGVDSTLKIQPAELGDSAVYLCASSFGGAPTGELFFGEGSRLTVL.